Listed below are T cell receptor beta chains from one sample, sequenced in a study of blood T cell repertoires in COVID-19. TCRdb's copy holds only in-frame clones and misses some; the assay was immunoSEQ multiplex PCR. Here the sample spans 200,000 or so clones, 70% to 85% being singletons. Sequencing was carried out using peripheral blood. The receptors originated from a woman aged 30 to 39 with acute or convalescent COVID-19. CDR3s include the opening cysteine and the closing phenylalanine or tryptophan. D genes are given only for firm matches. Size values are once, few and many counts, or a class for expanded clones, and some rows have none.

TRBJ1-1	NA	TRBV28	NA	TGTGCCAGCCAATCGATTGCCAGACAGGTTGGAGGCACTGAAGCTTTCTTT	CASQSIARQVGGTEAFF
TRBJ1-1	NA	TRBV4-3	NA	TGCGCCAGCAGCCGAGGGGGTGAAGCTTTCTTT	CASSRGGEAFF
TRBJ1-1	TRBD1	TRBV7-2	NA	TGTGCCAGCAGCTCACGACAGGGAGGAAAGGACACTGAAGCTTTCTTT	CASSSRQGGKDTEAFF
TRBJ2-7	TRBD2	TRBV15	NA	TGTGCCACCAGCAGTCTGAGACTAGCGGCCCCCTACGAGCAGTACTTC	CATSSLRLAAPYEQYF
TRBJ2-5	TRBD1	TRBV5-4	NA	TGTGCCAGCAGCTCCCGGGACAGGTACCAAGAGACCCAGTACTTC	CASSSRDRYQETQYF
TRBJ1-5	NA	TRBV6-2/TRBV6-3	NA	TGTGCCAGCAGTTACTCTTACAGGCTATTTCAGCCCCAGCATTTT	CASSYSYRLFQPQHF
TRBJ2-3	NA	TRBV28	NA	TGTGCCAGCAGGGGGGGTCCAGATACGCAGTATTTT	CASRGGPDTQYF
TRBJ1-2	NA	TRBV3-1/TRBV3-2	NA	TGTGCCAGCAGCCGAGGAGGAGTTGGCTACACCTTC	CASSRGGVGYTF
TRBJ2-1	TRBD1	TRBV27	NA	TGTGCCAGCAGTTTATCTGGGACAGGGGGCATCTACAATGAGCAGTTCTTC	CASSLSGTGGIYNEQFF
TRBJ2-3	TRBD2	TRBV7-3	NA	TGTGCCAGCAGCTCCGGACTAGTTCCTGATACGCAGTATTTT	CASSSGLVPDTQYF
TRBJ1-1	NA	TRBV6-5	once	TGTGCCAGCAGTTACGAGGTGAACACTGAAGCTTTCTTT	CASSYEVNTEAFF
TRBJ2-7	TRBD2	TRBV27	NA	TGTGCCAGCAGTTTTGGGCTAGCGGGGGCCTACGAGCAGTACTTC	CASSFGLAGAYEQYF
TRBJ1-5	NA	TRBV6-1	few	TGTGCCAGCAGTGAAGGACAGGGCAATCAGCCCCAGCATTTT	CASSEGQGNQPQHF
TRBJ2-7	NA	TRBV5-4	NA	TGTGCCAGCAGCTTAGACAGGAATTACTACGAGCAGTACTTC	CASSLDRNYYEQYF
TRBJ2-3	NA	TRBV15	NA	TGTGCCACCAACAGAGTACAGGGTATGCGCACAGATACGCAGTATTTT	CATNRVQGMRTDTQYF
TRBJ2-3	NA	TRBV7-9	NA	TGTGCCAGCAGTCCGAGGGTCACAGATACGCAGTATTTT	CASSPRVTDTQYF
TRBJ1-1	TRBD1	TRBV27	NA	TGTGCCAGCAGTTTAAGACAGGGGAACACTGAAGCTTTCTTT	CASSLRQGNTEAFF
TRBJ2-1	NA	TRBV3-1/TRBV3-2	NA	TGTGCCAGCAGCCAAAAGAACCCCGGGTTTGGTGAGCAGTTCTTC	CASSQKNPGFGEQFF
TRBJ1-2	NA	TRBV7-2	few	TGTGCCAGCAGCTTAGAGGTAGCGTCGTACGGCTACACCTTC	CASSLEVASYGYTF
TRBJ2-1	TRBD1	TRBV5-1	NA	TGCGCCAGCAGCCCATGGACAGGGGGGCATGAGCAGTTCTTC	CASSPWTGGHEQFF
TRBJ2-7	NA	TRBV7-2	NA	TGTGCCAGCAGCGCCGTTTCTTCACCGGGCGAGCAGTACTTC	CASSAVSSPGEQYF
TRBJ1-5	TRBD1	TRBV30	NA	TGTGCCTGGAGTGGCAACAGGGGGCTGGGGTTTAGCAATCAGCCCCAGCATTTT	CAWSGNRGLGFSNQPQHF
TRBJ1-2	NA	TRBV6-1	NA	TGTGCCAGCAGTGAAGCCGGGGGGTACCACTTC	CASSEAGGYHF
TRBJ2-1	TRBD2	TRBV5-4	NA	TGTGCCAGCAGCTCCGTTAGCGGGGGGGCCAGCAATGAGCAGTTCTTC	CASSSVSGGASNEQFF
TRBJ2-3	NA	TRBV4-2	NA	TGTGCCAGCAGCCAAGACCCGATCGCGGGTAATACGCAGTATTTT	CASSQDPIAGNTQYF
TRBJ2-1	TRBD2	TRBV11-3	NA	TGTGCCAGCAGCTTAGAGGCGGGGGGGCCGTATGAGCAGTTCTTC	CASSLEAGGPYEQFF
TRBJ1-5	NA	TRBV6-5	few	TGTGCCAGCAGTTACGGGGCAGGCAATCAGCCCCAGCATTTT	CASSYGAGNQPQHF
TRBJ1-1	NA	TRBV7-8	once	TGTGCCAGCAGCTTTACTGGGAACACTGAAGCTTTCTTT	CASSFTGNTEAFF
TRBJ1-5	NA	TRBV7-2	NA	TGTGCCAGCAGCTTAGCGGGGGCCCAGCCCCAGCATTTT	CASSLAGAQPQHF
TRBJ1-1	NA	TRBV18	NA	TGTGCCAGCTCACCGGGGGGGACCATGAACACTGAAGCTTTCTTT	CASSPGGTMNTEAFF
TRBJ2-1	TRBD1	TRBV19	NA	TGTGCCAGTAATATGGGGACAGGGATATACAATGAGCAGTTCTTC	CASNMGTGIYNEQFF
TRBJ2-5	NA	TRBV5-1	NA	TGCGCCAGCAGCTTGGGGGGTTTGGGGAGAGAGACCCAGTACTTC	CASSLGGLGRETQYF
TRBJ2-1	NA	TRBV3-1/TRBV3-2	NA	TGTGCCAGCAGCCAAGTGCAGGGTAGTAAGTTCTTC	CASSQVQGSKFF
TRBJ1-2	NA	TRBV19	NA	TGTGCCAGTAGTATTGACTGGGTCGGAGGCTACACCTTC	CASSIDWVGGYTF
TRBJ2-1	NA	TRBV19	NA	TGTGCCAGTAGCATAACAGGGAGCTCCTACAATGAGCAGTTCTTC	CASSITGSSYNEQFF
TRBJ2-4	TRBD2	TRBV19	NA	TGTGCCAGTACCCCCGGGAGGGAAAGTTTAGCCAAAAACATTCAGTACTTC	CASTPGRESLAKNIQYF
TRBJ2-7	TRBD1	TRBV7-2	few	TGTGCCAGCAGCTTAGAGGCGTCAGGGGGCGGCTACGAGCAGTACTTC	CASSLEASGGGYEQYF
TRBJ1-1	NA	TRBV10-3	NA	TGTGCCACCCTACTTGGGACTTCAAACACTGAAGCTTTCTTT	CATLLGTSNTEAFF
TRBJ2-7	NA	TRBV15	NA	TGTGCCACCAGCAGGGAAGGGGGAACCTACGAGCAGTACTTC	CATSREGGTYEQYF
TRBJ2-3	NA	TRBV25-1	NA	TGTGCCAGAAACCACGGGGGATCTTTAAAAGATACGCAGTATTTT	CARNHGGSLKDTQYF
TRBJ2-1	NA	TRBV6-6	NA	TGTGCCAGCAGCCCCTCCGGGATTTACAATGAGCAGTTCTTC	CASSPSGIYNEQFF
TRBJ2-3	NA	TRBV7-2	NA	TGTGCCAGCAGCTTAGTCGGGAGTACGCAGTATTTT	CASSLVGSTQYF
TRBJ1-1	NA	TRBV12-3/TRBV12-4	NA	TGTGCCAGCGCCGACAGCATGAACACTGAAGCTTTCTTT	CASADSMNTEAFF
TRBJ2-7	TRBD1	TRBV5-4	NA	TGTGCCAGCAGCCGGGGACAGCGCCAGTATTCCTACGAGCAGTACTTC	CASSRGQRQYSYEQYF
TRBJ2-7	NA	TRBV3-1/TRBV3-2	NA	TGTGCCAGCAGCCAAACTGCGAGCCACGAGCAGTACTTC	CASSQTASHEQYF
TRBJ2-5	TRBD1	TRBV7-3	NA	TGTGCCAGCAGCTCCTCGTGGACAGGGGAAGAGACCCAGTACTTC	CASSSSWTGEETQYF
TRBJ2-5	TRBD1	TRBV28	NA	TGTGCCAGCAGTGGGGACAGGGAACAAGAGACCCAGTACTTC	CASSGDREQETQYF
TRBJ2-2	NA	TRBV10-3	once	TGTGCCATCAGTGATGTGGGGGCGCCGACCGGGGAGCTGTTTTTT	CAISDVGAPTGELFF
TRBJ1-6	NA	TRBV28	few	TGTGCCAGCGAGTATTCGAGCTCCTATAATTCACCCCTCCACTTT	CASEYSSSYNSPLHF
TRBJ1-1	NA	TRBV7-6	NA	TGTGCCAGCAGCCGACAGAGAATTAACACTGAAGCTTTCTTT	CASSRQRINTEAFF
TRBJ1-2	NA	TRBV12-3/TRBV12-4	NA	TGTGCCAGCAGTACTGACAGGTCCGGCTACACCTTC	CASSTDRSGYTF
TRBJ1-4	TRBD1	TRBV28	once	TGTGCCAGCAGCCGACAGGGCTATGAAAAACTGTTTTTT	CASSRQGYEKLFF
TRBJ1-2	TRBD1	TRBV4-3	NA	TGCGCCAGCAGCCAAGATACCGGGACAGGGGTCTCCTATGGCTACACCTTC	CASSQDTGTGVSYGYTF
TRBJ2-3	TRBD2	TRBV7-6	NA	TGTGCCAGCAGCATAGTGGGGGGGAACTTCCCGAATACGCAGTATTTT	CASSIVGGNFPNTQYF
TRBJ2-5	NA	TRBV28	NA	TGTGCCAGCAGAAGGTCCCCCGGACAGGAGACCCAGTACTTC	CASRRSPGQETQYF
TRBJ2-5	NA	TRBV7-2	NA	TGTGCCAGCAGCTTCGACAGTTTCCAAGAGACCCAGTACTTC	CASSFDSFQETQYF
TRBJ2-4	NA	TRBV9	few	TGTGCCAGCAGCGTAGACCCCCATGGCCTAGCCAAAAACATTCAGTACTTC	CASSVDPHGLAKNIQYF
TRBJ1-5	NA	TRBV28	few	TGTGCCAGCAAAAAGACGGCCAGGGGTGGGCCCCAGCATTTT	CASKKTARGGPQHF
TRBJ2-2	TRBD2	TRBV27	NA	TGTGCCAGCAGTTTAGCGGGAGCGAATGCCGGGGAGCTGTTTTTT	CASSLAGANAGELFF
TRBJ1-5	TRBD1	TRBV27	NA	TGTGCCAGCAGATCACAGGGGACCCAGCATTTT	CASRSQGTQHF